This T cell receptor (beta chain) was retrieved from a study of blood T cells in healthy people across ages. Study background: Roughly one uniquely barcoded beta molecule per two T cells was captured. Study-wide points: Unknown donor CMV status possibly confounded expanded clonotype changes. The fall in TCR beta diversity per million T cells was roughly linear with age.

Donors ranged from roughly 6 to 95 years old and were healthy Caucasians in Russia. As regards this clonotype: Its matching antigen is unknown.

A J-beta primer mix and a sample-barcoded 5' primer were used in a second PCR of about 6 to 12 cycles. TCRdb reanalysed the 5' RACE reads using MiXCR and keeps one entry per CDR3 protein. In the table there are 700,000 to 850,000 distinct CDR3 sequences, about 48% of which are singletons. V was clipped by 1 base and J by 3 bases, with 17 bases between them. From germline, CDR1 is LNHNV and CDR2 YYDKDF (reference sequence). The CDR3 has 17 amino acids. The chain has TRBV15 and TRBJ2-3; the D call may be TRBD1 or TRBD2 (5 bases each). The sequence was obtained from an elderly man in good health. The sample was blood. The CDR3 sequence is CATSRGGRAERTDTQYF. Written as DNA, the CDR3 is TGTGCCACCAGCAGAGGGGGACGAGCGGAGAGGACAGATACGCAGTATTTT.